Below, 21 T cell receptor beta chains from the same sample are listed, as sequenced in a study of early T cells in non-severe SARS-CoV-2 infection (dated by TCRdb to the early 2020s). The library was made by 5' RACE. The listed sequencing device is NextSeq 500. TCRdb redid the processing of the public reads, applying fastp at Q25 and MiXCR, and retained in-frame beta chains. Identical CDR3 proteins give one entry, which carries the most common genes and DNA. This sample lists tens of thousands of distinct CDR3 sequences; 9.5% to 15% were detected once. Of the sample, about 1.7% falls within the top ten clones. The specimen was whole blood. These receptors were taken from an adult who was a healthcare worker with PCR-confirmed SARS-CoV-2 infection or an uninfected control (not recorded which).

CDR3 amino acids: CASSPLQGYEQYF. In DNA form, the CDR3 reads TGTGCCAGCAGCCCCCTTCAGGGCTACGAGCAGTACTTC. The chain couples TRBV3-1 to TRBJ2-7; perhaps TRBD1 as D (5 bases). CDR3 size: 13 residues. Trimming stripped 4 bases from V and 3 bases from J, with 10 bases between. The V gene's germline CDR1 is LGHDT and CDR2 YNNKEL (reference sequence).

The chain recombines TRBV30 with TRBJ1-4; D is uncertain. The CDR3 is 15 amino acids. Trimming pared 2 bases from V and 3 bases from J, leaving 13 bases between. CDR1 and CDR2 from the germline V gene are GTSNPN and SVGIG (reference sequence). The CDR3 region is CAWSWTVGPNEKLFF. CDR3 nucleotides: TGTGCCTGGAGTTGGACCGTCGGGCCTAATGAAAAACTGTTTTTT. Variable domain in full (rest from reference TRBV30 and TRBJ1-4): SQTIHQWPATLVQPVGSPLSLECTVEGTSNPNLYWYRQAAGRGLQLLFYSVGIGQISSEVPQNLSASRPQDRQFILSSKKLLLSDSGFYLCAWSWTVGPNEKLFFGSGTQLSVL.

In this sample, this clonotype turned up a few times. This rearrangement joins TRBV5-4 to TRBJ2-5; D not resolved. Germline V CDR1 and CDR2: SGHNT, YYREEE (reference sequence). V was cut by 0 bases and J by 4 bases, with 10 bases left in between. This CDR3 has 14 amino acids. CDR3 sequence: CASSLGVGGETQYF. CDR3 coding DNA: TGTGCCAGCAGCTTGGGTGTCGGCGGAGAGACCCAGTACTTC.

The J gene is TRBJ1-5, the V gene TRBV6-5; D is ambiguous. The germline V gene encodes CDR1 MNHEY and CDR2 SVGAGI. Trimming shortened V by 2 bases and J by 3 bases, and 5 bases separated the two germline ends. The CDR3 sequence is 13 residues long. CDR3 amino acids: CASSYAFNQPQHF. The CDR3 DNA reads as TGTGCCAGCAGTTACGCATTCAATCAGCCCCAGCATTTT.

Many counts were recorded for this clonotype. The genes are TRBV5-1 and TRBJ1-1; TRBD1 is a possible D gene (6 bases). The length of the CDR3 is 15 residues. Germline CDR1 and CDR2: SGHRS and YFSETQ. V shed 4 bases and J shed 4 bases, with 17 bases lying between them. CDR3 bases: TGCGCCAGCAGCGAACCGACAGGAGATCTCACTGAAGCTTTCTTT. It translates to CASSEPTGDLTEAFF. Full variable domain (remainder filled in from reference TRBV5-1 and TRBJ1-1): KAGVTQTPRYLIKTRGQQVTLSCSPISGHRSVSWYQQTPGQGLQFLFEYFSETQRNKGNFPGRFSGRQFSNSRSEMNVSTLELGDSALYLCASSEPTGDLTEAFFGQGTRLTVV.

This clonotype has just a few counts. J is TRBJ1-5 and V is TRBV7-2, with D tentatively TRBD1 (5 bases). V lost 4 bases, J lost 7 bases, and 8 bases lay in between. The CDR3 runs to 12 residues. The germline CDR1 and CDR2 sequences are SGHTA and FQGNSA. CDR3 sequence reads: CASSYSGQPQHF. In DNA, the CDR3 is TGTGCCAGCAGCTACTCAGGGCAGCCCCAGCATTTT.

The chain employs TRBV20-1 and TRBJ2-1; 7 bases fit TRBD2. J was trimmed by 2 bases and V by 8 bases; bases with no gene match: 9. Germline V CDR1 and CDR2: DFQATT, SNEGSKA (reference sequence). CDR3 length: 14 amino acids. Here the CDR3 DNA reads TGCAGTACCGGCGGGCGGGGGACCTACAATGAGCAGTTCTTC. This codes for CSTGGRGTYNEQFF.

This clonotype has at least ten counts. The chain recombines TRBV12-3 or TRBV12-4 with TRBJ2-2; 10 bases match TRBD1. CDR3 length equals 14 residues. The trim removed 4 bases at V and 5 bases at J, leaving 1 base unmatched. The CDR3 nucleotides are TGTGCCAGCAGTTGGGACAGGGGAACCGGGGAGCTGTTTTTT. It specifies CASSWDRGTGELFF.

Here the CDR3 DNA reads TGTGCCAGCAGCTTGAGTTTGGAAGATACGCAGTATTTT. Translation gives CASSLSLEDTQYF. The chain joins TRBV5-6 to TRBJ2-3, with D hard to call. CDR1 is SGHDT, CDR2 YYEEEE, per germline. V dropped 1 base and J dropped 5 bases, with 8 bases sitting between them. The CDR3 has 13 residues.

In regard to this clonotype: The CDR3 does not end in the conserved phenylalanine or tryptophan, so this is likely a read error. The gene calls are TRBV7-9 and TRBJ2-3; 10 bases map to TRBD2. Germline V CDR1 and CDR2: SEHNR, FQNEAQ (reference sequence). Unmatched junction bases numbered 11, after V lost 3 bases and J lost 8 bases. The CDR3 spans 16 residues. CDR3 sequence: CASSFGLAGVSSTQYI. Written as DNA, the CDR3 is TGTGCCAGCAGCTTCGGTCTAGCGGGGGTTTCAAGTACGCAGTATATT.

This clonotype was detected ten times or more. The chain carries TRBV20-1 and TRBJ2-3; 10 nucleotides match TRBD2. This CDR3 spans 16 amino acids. Losses at the gene ends were 3 bases for V and 1 base for J; bases not matched to a gene: 7. The V gene's germline CDR1 is DFQATT and CDR2 SNEGSKA (reference sequence). The CDR3 DNA is TGCAGTGCTAGCCCCCTAACTAGCGGGGGCACAGATACGCAGTATTTT. Translated: CSASPLTSGGTDTQYF.

Concerning this clonotype: Sequence at one end of the junction differs from germline and may be a read error. J is TRBJ1-1 and V is TRBV30, with 9 bases aligning to TRBD1. The germline V gene has CDR1 GTSNPN and CDR2 SVGIG (reference sequence). The CDR3 extends over 16 amino acids. This CDR3 reads CAWSTSGQGRVTEAFF. The CDR3 bases are TGTGCCTGGAGTACCTCGGGACAGGGTAGAGTCACTGAAGCCTTTTTT.

A few counts support this clonotype. The chain uses TRBV3-1 and TRBJ2-1; D could derive from TRBD1 or TRBD2 (5 bases each). Germline CDR1 is LGHDT and CDR2 is YNNKEL (reference sequence). Trimming took 0 bases from V and 4 from J, leaving 16 bases between them. The CDR3 consists of 17 residues. DNA for the CDR3: TGTGCCAGCAGCCAAGATTGGGGCCGGTGGGAGTACAATGAGCAGTTCTTC. This encodes CASSQDWGRWEYNEQFF.

The chain couples TRBV7-3 to TRBJ1-1; weak D call: TRBD1 (6 bases). Trimming removed 0 bases at V and 2 bases at J, with 10 bases between. The CDR3 loop spans 15 amino acids. Germline CDR1 reads SGHTA; CDR2 reads FQGTGA. CDR3 region: CASSLTPGDNTEAFF. The CDR3 DNA follows: TGTGCCAGCAGCTTAACTCCAGGGGATAACACTGAAGCTTTCTTT.

This clonotype occurred a few times. The V and J genes are TRBV7-6 and TRBJ1-4, with 8 bases that match TRBD1. The length of the CDR3 is 15 residues. J lost 7 bases, V lost 1 base, and 5 bases had no gene match. Germline V gene data show CDR1 as SGHVS and CDR2 as FNYEAQ. CDR3 in amino acids: CASSLVRTGIEKLFF. CDR3 DNA: TGTGCCAGCAGCTTAGTGAGGACAGGGATTGAAAAACTGTTTTTT.

This clonotype was counted many times. The V call is TRBV20-1, the J call TRBJ2-3; the D gene could be TRBD1 or TRBD2 (5 bases each). CDR1 is DFQATT and CDR2 is SNEGSKA in the germline V gene (reference sequence). V lost 0 bases and J lost 2, with 24 bases in between. The CDR3 contains 19 residues. CDR3 coding DNA: TGCAGTGCTAGAGATCTGGCATTCCCCGCGGTAGGGACCACAGATACGCAGTATTTT. This gives the protein CSARDLAFPAVGTTDTQYF.

The chain employs TRBV7-2 and TRBJ2-3; 10 bases agree with TRBD1. The germline CDR1 and CDR2 sequences are SGHTA and FQGNSA. The V segment lost 4 bases and the J segment 2 bases; nucleotides outside the gene matches: 3. This CDR3 has 15 residues. CDR3 bases: TGTGCCAGCAGCTCCGACAGGGGGCACACAGATACGCAGTATTTT. Translated, it gives CASSSDRGHTDTQYF.

This clonotype came up many times. This rearrangement joins TRBV4-3 to TRBJ2-1; D is perhaps TRBD2 (6 bases). Trimming took 4 bases from V and 4 from J, leaving 14 bases between them. The CDR3 length is 15 residues. CDR1 and CDR2 (germline): LGHNA, YSLEER. The CDR3 loop is CASSLSGENYNEQFF. The CDR3, as DNA: TGCGCCAGCAGCCTGTCGGGGGAGAATTACAATGAGCAGTTCTTC.

There are many counts of this clonotype. V and J are TRBV18 and TRBJ2-7; D is perhaps TRBD1 (5 bases). Trimming stripped 5 bases from V and 0 bases from J, with 14 bases between. Germline CDR1 KGHSH, CDR2 LQKENI. The CDR3 length is 15 residues. CDR3 region: CASSLQARVSYEQYF. The CDR3 bases are TGTGCCAGCTCATTACAGGCCCGGGTCTCCTACGAGCAGTACTTC.

Only a few counts were recorded for this clonotype. The chain combines TRBV5-1 with TRBJ2-6; D unclear. This CDR3 has 14 amino acids. V gave up 4 bases and J gave up 4 bases, with 9 bases separating them. Germline-derived CDR1 and CDR2 are SGHRS and YFSETQ. CDR3 nucleotide sequence: TGCGCCAGCAGCAATGGGCCCGGGGCCAACGTCCTGACTTTC. Encoded protein: CASSNGPGANVLTF. The full variable domain, with the rest looked up from reference TRBV5-1 and TRBJ2-6, is KAGVTQTPRYLIKTRGQQVTLSCSPISGHRSVSWYQQTPGQGLQFLFEYFSETQRNKGNFPGRFSGRQFSNSRSEMNVSTLELGDSALYLCASSNGPGANVLTFGAGSRLTVL.

In its sample, this clonotype was seen many times. The chain couples TRBV6-5 to TRBJ2-3; TRBD2 might be the D (7 bases). Trimming removed 2 bases at V and 1 base at J, with 10 bases between. There are 15 residues in the CDR3. Germline CDR1 MNHEY, CDR2 SVGAGI. The CDR3 loop is CASSYGGGGTDTQYF. The CDR3 nucleotides are TGTGCCAGCAGTTACGGGGGGGGCGGCACAGATACGCAGTATTTT.